The 10 T cell receptor beta chains reported below all come from one sample, sequenced in a study of blood T cell repertoires in COVID-19. Generated by immunoSEQ multiplex PCR, the TCRdb table keeps only in-frame clones and is missing some. The data contain about 120,000 clones, 84% of them singletons. The sample consisted of PBMCs or T cells enriched from blood (not recorded which). The receptors were sampled from a woman in her twenties or thirties who had recovered from COVID-19.

The chain recombines TRBV5-5 with TRBJ2-5, with 8 bases fitting TRBD1. The CDR3 is made up of 17 amino acids. The ends lost 1 base at V and 1 base at J; junction bases unmatched: 9. Germline CDR1 is SGHKS and CDR2 is YYEKEE (reference sequence). CDR3 bases: TGTGCCAGCAGCTTGTATTGGACAGGGACCTCCCAAGAGACCCAGTACTTC. Translated, it gives CASSLYWTGTSQETQYF.

V gene TRBV13 combines with J gene TRBJ2-1, with 7 bases that match TRBD2. V lost 4 bases to trimming and J lost 0 bases; unmatched junction nucleotides: 6. Germline CDR1 and CDR2: PRHDT and FYEKMQ (reference sequence). This CDR3 is 16 amino acids long. CDR3 coding DNA: TGTGCCAGCAGCTCATTGCGGGGGAGCTCCTACAATGAGCAGTTCTTC. Translating it yields CASSSLRGSSYNEQFF.

This chain connects TRBV5-1 to TRBJ1-4, with a possible D match to TRBD1 (5 bases). The CDR3 has 14 residues. Per germline, CDR1 SGHRS and CDR2 YFSETQ. V was pared by 3 bases and J by 3 bases, with 9 bases between. CDR3: CASSSTGANEKLFF. The CDR3 bases are TGCGCCAGCAGCTCCACGGGGGCTAATGAAAAACTGTTTTTT.

This rearrangement joins TRBV24-1 to TRBJ2-3, with 8 bases lining up with TRBD2. Germline CDR1 and CDR2: KGHDR and SFDVKD. The CDR3 is 14 residues long. V lost 5 bases to trimming and J lost 5 bases; unmatched junction nucleotides: 5. CDR3 protein: CATSVTGGVDTQYF. The CDR3 nucleotides read TGTGCCACCAGTGTCACGGGAGGGGTAGATACGCAGTATTTT.

This clone was found a few times. The genes are TRBV30 and TRBJ2-1, with 15 nucleotides matching TRBD2. Germline lookup yields CDR1 GTSNPN and CDR2 SVGIG (reference sequence). The CDR3 length is 13 residues. Trimming cost V 3 bases and J 15 bases; bases outside gene matches: 6. In DNA, the CDR3 is TGTGCCTGGAGCGGACTAGCGGGAGGGCCGGGGTTCTTC. Protein: CAWSGLAGGPGFF.

The J gene is TRBJ1-1, the V gene TRBV7-2; 8 bases are shared with TRBD1. Germline-derived CDR1 and CDR2 are SGHTA and FQGNSA. The CDR3 covers 14 residues. J lost 7 bases, V lost 3 bases, and 7 bases had no gene match. The CDR3 region has the DNA TGTGCCAGCAGCTTTGGCAGGGGGCGTAATGAAGCTTTCTTT. Translation gives CASSFGRGRNEAFF.

The genes are TRBV6-1 and TRBJ2-1; perhaps TRBD2 as D (6 bases). The CDR3 extends over 16 amino acids. The germline V and J ends were trimmed by 1 base and 0 bases, with 10 bases remaining between them. Germline assignment: CDR1 MNHNS and CDR2 SASEGT. The CDR3 DNA reads TGTGCCAGCAGTGAAGTACTAGCTGTCTCCTACAATGAGCAGTTCTTC. It translates to CASSEVLAVSYNEQFF.

This chain joins TRBV6-5 and TRBJ2-2, with 7 bases that match TRBD2. J lost 5 bases, V lost 3 bases, and 9 bases had no gene match. This CDR3 is built from 16 residues. Germline assignment: CDR1 MNHEY and CDR2 SVGAGI. CDR3 DNA sequence: TGTGCCAGCAGTTATGCGGCGGGAGCGAGGACCGGGGAGCTGTTTTTT. Translating it yields CASSYAAGARTGELFF.

This clone was counted a few times. The chain recombines TRBV9 with TRBJ2-2, with unresolved D. The CDR3 is 14 amino acids. The ends were cut back, 1 base at V and 4 bases at J, with 8 bases in the middle. The germline V gene encodes CDR1 SGDLS and CDR2 YYNGEE. CDR3 in DNA: TGTGCCAGCAGCGTAAGTAGCCGCACCGGGGAGCTGTTTTTT. This translates into CASSVSSRTGELFF.

The chain employs TRBV5-4 and TRBJ2-7, with a possible D match to TRBD2 (5 bases). The CDR3 is 13 amino acids. The germline gives CDR1 SGHNT, CDR2 YYREEE (reference sequence). Trimming took off 5 bases at V and 5 bases at J, with 14 bases between the two ends. In DNA form, the CDR3 reads TGTGCCAGCAGACCGCGACCCGGGGACGAGCAGTACTTC. Residues: CASRPRPGDEQYF.